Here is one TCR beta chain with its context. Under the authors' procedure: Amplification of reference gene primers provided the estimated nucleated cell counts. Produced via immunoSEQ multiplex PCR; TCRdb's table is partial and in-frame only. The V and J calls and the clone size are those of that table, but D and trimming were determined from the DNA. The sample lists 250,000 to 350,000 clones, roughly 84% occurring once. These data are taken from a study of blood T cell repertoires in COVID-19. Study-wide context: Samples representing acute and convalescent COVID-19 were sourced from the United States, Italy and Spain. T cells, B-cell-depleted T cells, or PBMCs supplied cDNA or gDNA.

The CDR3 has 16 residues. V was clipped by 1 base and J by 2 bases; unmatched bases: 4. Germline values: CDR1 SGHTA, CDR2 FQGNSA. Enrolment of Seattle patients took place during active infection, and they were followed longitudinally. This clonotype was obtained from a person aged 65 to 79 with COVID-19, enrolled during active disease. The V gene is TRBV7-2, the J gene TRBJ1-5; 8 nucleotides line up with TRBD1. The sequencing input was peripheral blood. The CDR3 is CASSLDTGGRNQPQHF. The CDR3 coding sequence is TGTGCCAGCAGCTTAGACACAGGGGGGCGCAATCAGCCCCAGCATTTT.